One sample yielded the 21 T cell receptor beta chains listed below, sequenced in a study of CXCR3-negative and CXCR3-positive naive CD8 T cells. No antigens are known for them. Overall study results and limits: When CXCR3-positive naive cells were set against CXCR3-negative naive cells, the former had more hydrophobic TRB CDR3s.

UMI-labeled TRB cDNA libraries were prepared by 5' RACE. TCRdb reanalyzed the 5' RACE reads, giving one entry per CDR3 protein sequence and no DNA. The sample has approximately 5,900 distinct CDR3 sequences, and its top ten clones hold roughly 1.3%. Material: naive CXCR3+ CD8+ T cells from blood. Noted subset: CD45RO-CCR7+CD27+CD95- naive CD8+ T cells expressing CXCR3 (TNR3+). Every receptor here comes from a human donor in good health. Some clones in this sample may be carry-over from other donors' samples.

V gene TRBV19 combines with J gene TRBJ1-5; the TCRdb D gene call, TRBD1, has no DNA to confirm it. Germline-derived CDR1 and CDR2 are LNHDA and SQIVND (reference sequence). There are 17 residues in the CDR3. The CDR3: CASSIGRGINSNQPQHF.

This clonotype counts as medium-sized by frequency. The CDR3 here is CASSPVSAYEQYF. The rearrangement uses TRBV7-9 and TRBJ2-7; TCRdb indicates TRBD1, and absent DNA this call remains unverified. Germline loops: CDR1 SEHNR, CDR2 FQNEAQ (reference sequence). The CDR3 contains 13 residues.

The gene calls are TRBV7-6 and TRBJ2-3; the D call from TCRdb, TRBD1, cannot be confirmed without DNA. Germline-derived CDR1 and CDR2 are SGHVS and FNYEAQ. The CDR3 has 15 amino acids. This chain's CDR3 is CASSLQVPSVDTQYF.

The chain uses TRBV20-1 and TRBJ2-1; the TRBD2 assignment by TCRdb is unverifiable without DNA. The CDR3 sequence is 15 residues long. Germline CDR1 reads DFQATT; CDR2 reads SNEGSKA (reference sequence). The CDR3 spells CSASPGLAGYNEQFF.

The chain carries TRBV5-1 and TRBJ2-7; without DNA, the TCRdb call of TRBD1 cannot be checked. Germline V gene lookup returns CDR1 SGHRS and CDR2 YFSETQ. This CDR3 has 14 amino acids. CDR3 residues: CASSGAGLRYEQYF. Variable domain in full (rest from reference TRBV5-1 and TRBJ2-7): KAGVTQTPRYLIKTRGQQVTLSCSPISGHRSVSWYQQTPGQGLQFLFEYFSETQRNKGNFPGRFSGRQFSNSRSEMNVSTLELGDSALYLCASSGAGLRYEQYFGPGTRLTVT.

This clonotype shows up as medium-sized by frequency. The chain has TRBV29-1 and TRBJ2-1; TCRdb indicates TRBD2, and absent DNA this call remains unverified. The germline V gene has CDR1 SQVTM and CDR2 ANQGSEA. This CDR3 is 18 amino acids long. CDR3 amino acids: CSVGGVLAGPASYNEQFF.

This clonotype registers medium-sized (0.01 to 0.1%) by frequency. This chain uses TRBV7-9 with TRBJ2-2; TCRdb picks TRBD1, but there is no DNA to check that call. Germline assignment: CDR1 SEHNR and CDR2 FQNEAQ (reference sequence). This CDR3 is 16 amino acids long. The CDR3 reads CASSLPRDRGTGELFF.

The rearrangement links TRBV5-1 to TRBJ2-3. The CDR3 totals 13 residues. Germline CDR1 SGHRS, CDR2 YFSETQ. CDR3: CASSFQLTDTQYF.

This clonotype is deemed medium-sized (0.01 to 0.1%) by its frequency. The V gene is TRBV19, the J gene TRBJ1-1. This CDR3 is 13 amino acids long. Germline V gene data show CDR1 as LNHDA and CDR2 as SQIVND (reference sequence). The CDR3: CASTLTVNTEAFF.

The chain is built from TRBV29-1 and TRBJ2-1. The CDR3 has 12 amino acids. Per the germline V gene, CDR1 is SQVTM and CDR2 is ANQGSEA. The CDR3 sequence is CSVEDLRREQFF.

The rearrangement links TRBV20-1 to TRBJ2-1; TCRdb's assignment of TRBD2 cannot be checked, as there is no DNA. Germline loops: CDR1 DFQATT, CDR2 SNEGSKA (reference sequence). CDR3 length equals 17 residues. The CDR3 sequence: CSARDVAGGGHYNEQFF.

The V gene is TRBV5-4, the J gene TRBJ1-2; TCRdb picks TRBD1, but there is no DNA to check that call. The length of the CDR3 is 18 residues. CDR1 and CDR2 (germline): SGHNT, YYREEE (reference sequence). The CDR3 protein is CASSPGMGLRPGLYGYTF.

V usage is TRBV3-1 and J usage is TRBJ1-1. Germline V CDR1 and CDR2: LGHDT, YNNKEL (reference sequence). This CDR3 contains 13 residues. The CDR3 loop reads CASSREGSTEAFF.

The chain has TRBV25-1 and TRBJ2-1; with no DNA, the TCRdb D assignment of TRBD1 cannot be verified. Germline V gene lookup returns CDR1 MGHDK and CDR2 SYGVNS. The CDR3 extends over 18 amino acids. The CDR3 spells CASSEGTVILTSYNEQFF.

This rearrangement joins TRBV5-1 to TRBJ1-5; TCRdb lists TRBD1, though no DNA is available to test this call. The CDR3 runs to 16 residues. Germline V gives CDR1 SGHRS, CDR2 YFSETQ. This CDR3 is CASSPTGIGSGQPQHF.

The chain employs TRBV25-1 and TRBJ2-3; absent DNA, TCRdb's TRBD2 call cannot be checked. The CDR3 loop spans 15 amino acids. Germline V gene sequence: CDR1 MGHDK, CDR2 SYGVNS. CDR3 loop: CASSEWFGDSDTQYF. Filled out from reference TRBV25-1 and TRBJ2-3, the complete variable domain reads EADIYQTPRYLVIGTGKKITLECSQTMGHDKMYWYQQDPGMELHLIHYSYGVNSTEKGDLSSESTVSRIRTEHFPLTLESARPSHTSQYLCASSEWFGDSDTQYFGPGTRLTVL.

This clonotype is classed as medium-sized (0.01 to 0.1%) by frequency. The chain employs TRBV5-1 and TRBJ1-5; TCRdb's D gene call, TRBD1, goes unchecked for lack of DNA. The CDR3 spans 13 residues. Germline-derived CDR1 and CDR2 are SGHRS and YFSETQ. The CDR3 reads CASSAQGAQPQHF.

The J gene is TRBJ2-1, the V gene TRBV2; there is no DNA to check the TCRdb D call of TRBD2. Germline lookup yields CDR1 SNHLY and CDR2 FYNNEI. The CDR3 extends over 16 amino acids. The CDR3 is CASSVSGLETYNEQFF.

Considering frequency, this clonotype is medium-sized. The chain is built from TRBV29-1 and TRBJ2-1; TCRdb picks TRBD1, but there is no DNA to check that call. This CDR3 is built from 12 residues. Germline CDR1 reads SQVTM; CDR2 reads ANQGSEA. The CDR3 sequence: CSVGDTYNEQFF.

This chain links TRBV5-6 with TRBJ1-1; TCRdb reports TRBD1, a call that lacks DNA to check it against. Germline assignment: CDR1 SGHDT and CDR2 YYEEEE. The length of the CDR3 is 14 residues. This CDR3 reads CASSVGHPGTEAFF.

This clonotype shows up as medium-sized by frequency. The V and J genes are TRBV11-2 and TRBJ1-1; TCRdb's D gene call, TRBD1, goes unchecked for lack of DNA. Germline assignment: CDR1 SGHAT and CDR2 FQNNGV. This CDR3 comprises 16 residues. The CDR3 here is CASSLEGGPMNTEAFF.